What follows are 27 T cell receptor beta chains derived from one specimen sequenced in a study of blood T cell repertoires in COVID-19. Libraries were prepared by immunoSEQ multiplex PCR; TCRdb keeps only in-frame clonotypes and omits some of them. Of about 230,000 clones listed, less than 90% are singletons. The sample consisted of peripheral blood. The receptors were sampled from a woman at least 80 years old with active or convalescent COVID-19.

The genes are TRBV30 and TRBJ2-3; D gene uncertain. Germline values: CDR1 GTSNPN, CDR2 SVGIG (reference sequence). Trimming shortened V by 8 bases and J by 5 bases, and 5 bases separated the two germline ends. CDR3 length equals 9 residues. The CDR3, as DNA: TGTGCCGGCGGAGATACGCAGTATTTT. This gives the protein CAGGDTQYF. The variable domain in full, completed from reference TRBV30 and TRBJ2-3, reads SQTIHQWPATLVQPVGSPLSLECTVEGTSNPNLYWYRQAAGRGLQLLFYSVGIGQISSEVPQNLSASRPQDRQFILSSKKLLLSDSGFYLCAGGDTQYFGPGTRLTVL.

Points on this clone: A read error may account for a junction end that differs from germline. The rearrangement links TRBV4-1 to TRBJ2-1; TRBD2 matches at 8 bases. The V gene's germline CDR1 is MGHRA and CDR2 YSYEKL. The CDR3 consists of 14 residues. The CDR3: CASSPPTSDYPGVF. CDR3 nucleotide sequence: TGCGCCAGCAGCCCCCCGACTAGCGACTACCCGGGGGTCTTC.

The chain employs TRBV14 and TRBJ1-4; 9 positions match TRBD1. The junction had 6 bases not matched to a gene; V was cut back by 4 bases and J by 6 bases. The CDR3 loop spans 15 amino acids. Germline-derived CDR1 and CDR2 are SGHDN and FVKESK. The CDR3 DNA reads as TGTGCCAGCAGCCGAGCTACAGGGGGCCATGAAAAACTGTTTTTT. Its protein is CASSRATGGHEKLFF.

The chain carries TRBV25-1 and TRBJ1-1; 9 bases are a match to TRBD1. The CDR3 extends over 15 amino acids. Trimming removed 1 base from V and 3 bases from J; junction bases left unmatched: 3. From germline, CDR1 is MGHDK and CDR2 SYGVNS. The CDR3 here is CASSESRTGDTEAFF. The DNA of the CDR3 is TGTGCCAGCAGTGAATCTAGGACAGGGGACACTGAAGCTTTCTTT.

V gene TRBV2 combines with J gene TRBJ1-6, with a possible D match to TRBD1 (6 bases). The CDR3 is made up of 15 amino acids. The V gene lost 5 bases and the J gene lost 6 bases, with 14 bases spanning the gap. Looked up from germline, CDR1 is SNHLY and CDR2 is FYNNEI. CDR3 nucleotides: TGTGCCAGCAGTCCTCAACAGGACAGTAATTCACCCCTCCACTTT. As protein: CASSPQQDSNSPLHF.

The chain employs TRBV7-3 and TRBJ1-3; D remains ambiguous. Per the germline V gene, CDR1 is SGHTA and CDR2 is FQGTGA. This CDR3 is 14 amino acids long. The V gene lost 5 bases and the J gene lost 6 bases, with 14 bases spanning the gap. CDR3 region: CASSRSGFENTIYF. The CDR3, as DNA: TGTGCCAGCAGCCGATCGGGGTTCGAAAACACCATATATTTT. Looking up the rest from reference TRBV7-3 and TRBJ1-3 gives the full variable domain: GAGVSQTPSNKVTEKGKYVELRCDPISGHTALYWYRQSLGQGPEFLIYFQGTGAADDSGLPNDRFFAVRPEGSVSTLKIQRTERGDSAVYLCASSRSGFENTIYFGEGSWLTVV.

This clone was seen ten or more times. V is TRBV5-8 and J is TRBJ1-1; 8 bases align to TRBD1. V lost 6 bases, J lost 1 base, and 8 bases stayed unmatched. Germline V lookup: CDR1 SGHTS, CDR2 YDEGEE. This CDR3 region has 15 residues. This CDR3 is CASTRTGQGNTEAFF. The CDR3, as DNA: TGTGCCAGCACCCGGACTGGACAGGGGAACACTGAAGCTTTCTTT.

The rearrangement joins TRBV9 to TRBJ2-1; D is perhaps TRBD1 (6 bases). Trimming cost V 0 bases and J 0 bases, with 7 bases left between them. The length of the CDR3 is 15 residues. Germline V gene data show CDR1 as SGDLS and CDR2 as YYNGEE. In DNA form, the CDR3 reads TGTGCCAGCAGCGTAGAGGGGGACTCCTACAATGAGCAGTTCTTC. This sequence encodes CASSVEGDSYNEQFF.

The chain joins TRBV28 to TRBJ2-3; a possible D gene is TRBD2 (6 bases). This CDR3 is 14 amino acids long. Trimming stripped 5 bases from V and 2 bases from J, with 11 bases between. Germline V gene sequence: CDR1 MDHEN, CDR2 SYDVKM. The CDR3 bases are TGTGCCAGCAGTCCGGGGAGGAACACAGATACGCAGTATTTT. This encodes CASSPGRNTDTQYF. Full variable domain (outside the CDR3, taken from reference TRBV28 and TRBJ2-3): DVKVTQSSRYLVKRTGEKVFLECVQDMDHENMFWYRQDPGLGLRLIYFSYDVKMKEKGDIPEGYSVSREKKERFSLILESASTNQTSMYLCASSPGRNTDTQYFGPGTRLTVL.

The rearrangement uses TRBV21-1 and TRBJ2-7; the DNA was not used to check the table's D call, TRBD1. TRBV21-1 is given as a pseudogene. The CDR3 is made up of 14 amino acids. In DNA form, the CDR3 reads TGTGCCAGCAGCAAATGGGCACACTCCTACGAGCAGTACTTC. Protein: CASSKWAHSYEQYF.

The chain recombines TRBV14 with TRBJ2-5; D ambiguous. V was pared by 0 bases and J by 4 bases, with 6 bases between. Germline assignment: CDR1 SGHDN and CDR2 FVKESK. CDR3 length: 13 residues. CDR3 loop: CASSQELIETQYF. CDR3 in DNA: TGTGCCAGCAGCCAAGAACTAATAGAGACCCAGTACTTC.

The chain combines TRBV18 with TRBJ2-1, with TRBD1 matching 9 bases. The CDR3 is 13 residues long. The germline CDR1 and CDR2 sequences are KGHSH and LQKENI. The V segment lost 5 bases and the J segment 6 bases; nucleotides outside the gene matches: 2. The chain's CDR3 is CASSSDRGNEQFF. The DNA of the CDR3 is TGTGCCAGCTCATCGGACAGGGGCAATGAGCAGTTCTTC.

The V and J genes are TRBV6-2 or TRBV6-3 and TRBJ2-5; 15 bases fit TRBD2. CDR3 length: 16 amino acids. Losses at the gene ends were 4 bases for V and 5 bases for J; bases not matched to a gene: 5. Per the germline V gene, CDR1 is MNHEY and CDR2 is SVGEGT. CDR3 coding DNA: TGTGCCAGCAGTTCCGGGACTAGCGGGAGGTGGGAGACCCAGTACTTC. Protein sequence: CASSSGTSGRWETQYF.

The V gene is TRBV13, the J gene TRBJ2-7; D is undetermined. This CDR3 has 14 residues. Between the trimmed V and J ends, which lost 1 base and 5 bases, there was a span of 12 bases. Germline CDR1 and CDR2: PRHDT and FYEKMQ (reference sequence). The DNA of the CDR3 is TGTGCCAGCAGCTTAGACAGTGGTTCCCACGAGCAGTACTTC. Protein product: CASSLDSGSHEQYF.

This clone was recorded only once. The J gene is TRBJ1-2, the V gene TRBV7-8; D gene ambiguous. The CDR3 spans 14 residues. The germline V gene has CDR1 SGHVS and CDR2 FQNEAQ. Trimming stripped 1 base from V and 3 bases from J, with 9 bases between. CDR3: CASSLDQDDYGYTF. The CDR3 DNA is TGTGCCAGCAGCTTAGATCAGGATGACTATGGCTACACCTTC.

This clone was detected only once. The V and J genes are TRBV21-1 and TRBJ1-6; the table's D call, TRBD1, has no DNA check behind it. TRBV21-1 represents a pseudogene. The CDR3 has 20 residues. The CDR3 sequence: CASSTLLGGHRSSYNSPLHF. Written as DNA, the CDR3 is TGTGCCAGCAGCACCCTGCTAGGGGGTCACAGGAGCTCCTATAATTCACCCCTCCACTTT.

V is TRBV18 and J is TRBJ1-3; 7 bases match TRBD1. Germline loops: CDR1 KGHSH, CDR2 LQKENI. The CDR3 spans 15 residues. Losses at the gene ends were 4 bases for V and 1 base for J; bases not matched to a gene: 4. CDR3 protein: CASSRSTGSGNTIYF. The CDR3 nucleotides read TGTGCCAGCTCACGATCGACAGGGTCTGGAAACACCATATATTTT.

The chain uses TRBV2 and TRBJ1-1; D is uncertain. The germline V gene has CDR1 SNHLY and CDR2 FYNNEI. Trimming took 0 bases from V and 1 from J, leaving 6 bases between them. The CDR3 covers 14 residues. CDR3: CASSEAPGNTEAFF. As DNA, the CDR3 is TGTGCCAGCAGTGAAGCACCCGGGAACACTGAAGCTTTCTTT. Drawing the rest from reference TRBV2 and TRBJ1-1, the complete variable domain is EPEVTQTPSHQVTQMGQEVILRCVPISNHLYFYWYRQILGQKVEFLVSFYNNEISEKSEIFDDQFSVERPDGSNFTLKIRSTKLEDSAMYFCASSEAPGNTEAFFGQGTRLTVV.

In this sample, this clone turned up a few times. This rearrangement joins TRBV11-1 to TRBJ2-3; 10 bases map to TRBD2. V dropped 5 bases and J dropped 3; count of bases not matched to a gene: 8. The CDR3 sequence is 16 residues long. Germline values: CDR1 SGHAT, CDR2 FQDESV (reference sequence). As DNA, the CDR3 is TGTGCCAGCAGCCGAATGGGACTAGCGAGAACAGATACGCAGTATTTT. This gives the protein CASSRMGLARTDTQYF.

The V gene is TRBV5-5, the J gene TRBJ2-5, with 11 bases lining up with TRBD1. This CDR3 spans 16 amino acids. The germline V gene encodes CDR1 SGHKS and CDR2 YYEKEE (reference sequence). V lost 6 bases, J lost 5 bases, and 12 bases stayed unmatched. The DNA of the CDR3 is TGTGCCAGCAACCTATTGGGACAGGGGGTATTCGAGACCCAGTACTTC. This sequence encodes CASNLLGQGVFETQYF. Using reference TRBV5-5 and TRBJ2-5 for the parts outside the CDR3, the full variable domain is DAGVTQSPTHLIKTRGQQVTLRCSPISGHKSVSWYQQVLGQGPQFIFQYYEKEERGRGNFPDRFSARQFPNYSSELNVNALLLGDSALYLCASNLLGQGVFETQYFGPGTRLLVL.

This chain uses TRBV7-3 with TRBJ2-2; D possibly corresponds to TRBD2 (6 bases). Trimming took 2 bases from V and 6 from J, leaving 25 bases between them. This CDR3 spans 19 amino acids. Germline V CDR1 and CDR2: SGHTA, FQGTGA. For the CDR3, the DNA is TGTGCCAGCAGCTTATCAGTGAGGACTATTCCTCCCCCATCCGGGGAGCTGTTTTTT. Amino acid sequence: CASSLSVRTIPPPSGELFF.

A single count supports this clone. The chain employs TRBV3-1 (or the pseudogene TRBV3-2) and TRBJ2-7; D uncertain. The CDR3 sequence is 12 residues long. CDR1 is LGHDT, CDR2 YNNKEL, per germline (reference sequence). Trimming took 1 base from V and 9 from J, leaving 10 bases between them. The CDR3 is CASSQVEDRQYF. DNA for the CDR3: TGTGCCAGCAGCCAAGTCGAGGATCGGCAGTACTTC.

The gene calls are TRBV3-1 (or the pseudogene TRBV3-2) and TRBJ2-3, with 7 bases lining up with TRBD2. The junction had 3 bases not matched to a gene; V was cut back by 6 bases and J by 0 bases. Germline V lookup: CDR1 LGHDT, CDR2 YNNKEL (reference sequence). The CDR3 contains 14 residues. This chain's CDR3 is CASRLAPSTDTQYF. The CDR3 DNA reads as TGTGCCAGCAGACTAGCGCCGAGCACAGATACGCAGTATTTT.

This clone was observed a few times. V gene TRBV5-8 combines with J gene TRBJ2-3, with D possibly TRBD2 on 7 matching bases. Germline CDR1 is SGHTS and CDR2 is YDEGEE. V was shortened by 6 bases and J by 6 bases, with 20 bases between the two germline ends. CDR3 length: 15 residues. Here the CDR3 DNA reads TGTGCCAGCACCCCGAGAGGGAGGGGGATGGATACGCAGTATTTT. Its protein product is CASTPRGRGMDTQYF. The full variable domain, with the rest looked up from reference TRBV5-8 and TRBJ2-3, is EAGVTQSPTHLIKTRGQQATLRCSPISGHTSVYWYQQALGLGLQFLLWYDEGEERNRGNFPPRFSGRQFPNYSSELNVNALELEDSALYLCASTPRGRGMDTQYFGPGTRLTVL.

On this clone: The identical CDR3 is also encoded by other nucleotide sequences in the sample. V gene TRBV5-1 combines with J gene TRBJ1-2; TRBD1 might be the D (5 bases). Germline CDR1 and CDR2: SGHRS and YFSETQ. V lost 1 base to trimming and J lost 3 bases, with 10 bases between them. The CDR3 contains 14 residues. In nucleotides, the CDR3 is TGCGCCAGCAGCTTGAGGGGAGGCGACTATGGCTACACCTTC. Translated: CASSLRGGDYGYTF. The complete variable domain, with remaining parts taken from reference TRBV5-1 and TRBJ1-2, reads KAGVTQTPRYLIKTRGQQVTLSCSPISGHRSVSWYQQTPGQGLQFLFEYFSETQRNKGNFPGRFSGRQFSNSRSEMNVSTLELGDSALYLCASSLRGGDYGYTFGSGTRLTVV.

This sequence joins TRBV30 and TRBJ2-6, with a tentative D call TRBD1 (5 bases). Germline V gene sequence: CDR1 GTSNPN, CDR2 SVGIG (reference sequence). CDR3 length equals 15 residues. V lost 3 bases to trimming and J lost 2 bases, with 11 bases between them. The CDR3 region is CAWSLGAPGANVLTF. The CDR3 nucleotides are TGTGCCTGGAGCCTTGGGGCACCTGGGGCCAACGTCCTGACTTTC.

The table lists this clone with a count of one. The chain recombines TRBV18 with TRBJ1-4; 8 bases are a match to TRBD1. The CDR3 is 14 residues long. Germline CDR1 and CDR2: KGHSH and LQKENI. V gave up 2 bases and J gave up 5 bases; unmatched junction bases: 1. The CDR3 DNA sequence: TGTGCCAGCTCACCAACAGGGGGGAATGAAAAACTGTTTTTT. It encodes CASSPTGGNEKLFF.